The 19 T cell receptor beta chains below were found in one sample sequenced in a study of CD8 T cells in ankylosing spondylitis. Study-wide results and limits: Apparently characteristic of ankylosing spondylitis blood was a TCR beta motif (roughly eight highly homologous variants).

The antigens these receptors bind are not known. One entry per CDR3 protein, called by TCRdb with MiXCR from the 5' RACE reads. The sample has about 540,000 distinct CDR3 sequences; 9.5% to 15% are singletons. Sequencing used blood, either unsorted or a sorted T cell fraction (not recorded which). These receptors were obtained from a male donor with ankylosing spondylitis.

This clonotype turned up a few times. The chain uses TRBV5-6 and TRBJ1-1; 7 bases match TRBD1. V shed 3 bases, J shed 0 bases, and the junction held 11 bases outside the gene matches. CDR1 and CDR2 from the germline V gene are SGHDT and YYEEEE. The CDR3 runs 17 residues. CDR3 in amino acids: CASSSVADRALNTEAFF. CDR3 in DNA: TGTGCCAGCAGCTCGGTGGCCGACAGGGCCCTGAACACTGAAGCTTTCTTT.

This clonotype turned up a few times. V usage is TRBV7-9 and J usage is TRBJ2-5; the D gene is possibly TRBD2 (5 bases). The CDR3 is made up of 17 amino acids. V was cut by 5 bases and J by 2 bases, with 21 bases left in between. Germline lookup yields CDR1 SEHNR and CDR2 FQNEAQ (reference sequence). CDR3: CASSTQTPVGSQETQYF. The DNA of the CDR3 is TGTGCCAGCAGCACCCAAACTCCGGTGGGGAGTCAAGAGACCCAGTACTTC.

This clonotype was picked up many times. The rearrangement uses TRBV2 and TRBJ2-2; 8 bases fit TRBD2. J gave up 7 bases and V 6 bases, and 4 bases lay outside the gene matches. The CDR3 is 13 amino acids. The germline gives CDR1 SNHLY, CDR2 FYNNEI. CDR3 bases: TGTGCCAGCAGAAGCGGGAGTGGCGGGGAGCTGTTTTTT. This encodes CASRSGSGGELFF.

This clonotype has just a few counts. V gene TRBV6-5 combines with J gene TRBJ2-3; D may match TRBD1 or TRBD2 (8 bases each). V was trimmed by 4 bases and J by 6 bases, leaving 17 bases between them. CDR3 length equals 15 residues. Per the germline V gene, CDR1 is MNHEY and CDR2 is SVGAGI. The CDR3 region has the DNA TGTGCCAGCAGTTTGAGTAGCGGGACAGGTGATACGCAGTATTTT. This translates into CASSLSSGTGDTQYF.

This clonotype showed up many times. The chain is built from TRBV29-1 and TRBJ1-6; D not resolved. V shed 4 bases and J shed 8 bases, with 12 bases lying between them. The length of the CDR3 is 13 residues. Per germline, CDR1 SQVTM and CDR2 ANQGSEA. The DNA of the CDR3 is TGCAGCGTTGGGCTTGGCGAGGATTCACCCCTCCACTTT. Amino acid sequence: CSVGLGEDSPLHF.

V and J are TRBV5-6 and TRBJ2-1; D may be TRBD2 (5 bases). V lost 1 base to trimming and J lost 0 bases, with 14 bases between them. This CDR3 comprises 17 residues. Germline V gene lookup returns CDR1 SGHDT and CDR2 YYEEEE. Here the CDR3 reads CASSLTVAPSSYNEQFF. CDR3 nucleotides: TGTGCCAGCAGCTTGACGGTAGCGCCGAGCTCCTACAATGAGCAGTTCTTC.

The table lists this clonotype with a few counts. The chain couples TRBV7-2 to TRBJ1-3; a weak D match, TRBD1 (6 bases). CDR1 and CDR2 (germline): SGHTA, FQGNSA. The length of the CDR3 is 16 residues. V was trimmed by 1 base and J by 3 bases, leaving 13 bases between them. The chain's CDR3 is CASSLDPGRGGNTIYF. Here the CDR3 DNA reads TGTGCCAGCAGCTTAGATCCCGGCAGGGGTGGAAACACCATATATTTT. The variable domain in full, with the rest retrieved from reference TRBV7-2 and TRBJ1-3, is GAGVSQSPSNKVTEKGKDVELRCDPISGHTALYWYRQSLGQGLEFLIYFQGNSAPDKSGLPSDRFSAERTGGSVSTLTIQRTQQEDSAVYLCASSLDPGRGGNTIYFGEGSWLTVV.

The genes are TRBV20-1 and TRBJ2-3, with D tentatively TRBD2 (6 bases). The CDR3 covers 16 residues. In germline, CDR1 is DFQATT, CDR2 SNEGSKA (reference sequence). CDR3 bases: TGCAGCGTATTTAGCTGGTCGGGAGTGGGGTCAGATACGCAGTATTTT. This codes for CSVFSWSGVGSDTQYF.

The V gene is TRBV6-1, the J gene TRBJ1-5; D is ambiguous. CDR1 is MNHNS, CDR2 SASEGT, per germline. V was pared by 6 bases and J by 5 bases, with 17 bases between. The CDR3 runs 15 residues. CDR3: CASSAPRQPYQPQHF. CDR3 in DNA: TGTGCCAGCAGCGCCCCGCGGCAGCCTTATCAGCCCCAGCATTTT.

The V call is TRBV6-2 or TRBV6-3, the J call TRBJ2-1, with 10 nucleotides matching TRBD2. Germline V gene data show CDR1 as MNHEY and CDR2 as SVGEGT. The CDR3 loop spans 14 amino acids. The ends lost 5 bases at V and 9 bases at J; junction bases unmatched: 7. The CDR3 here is CASSGASGSGEQFF. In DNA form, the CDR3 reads TGTGCCAGCAGTGGGGCTAGCGGGAGCGGTGAGCAGTTCTTC.

The CDR3, as DNA: TGTGCCAGCAGGGATTTCCCCGGGGAGCTGTTTTTT. It is translated as CASRDFPGELFF. The chain recombines TRBV6-4 with TRBJ2-2; D is ambiguous. Between the trimmed V and J ends, which lost 6 bases and 6 bases, there was a span of 8 bases. Germline CDR1 and CDR2: MRHNA and SNTAGT. The CDR3 consists of 12 residues.

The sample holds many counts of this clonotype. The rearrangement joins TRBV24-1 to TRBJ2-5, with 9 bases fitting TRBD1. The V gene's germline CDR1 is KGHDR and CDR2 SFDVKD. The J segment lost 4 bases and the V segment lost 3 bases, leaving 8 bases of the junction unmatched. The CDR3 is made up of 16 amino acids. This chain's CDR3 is CATSDAGQGGRETQYF. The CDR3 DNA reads TGTGCCACCAGTGATGCGGGACAGGGTGGAAGAGAGACCCAGTACTTC.

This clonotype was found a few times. CDR3 region: CASSPRGLAIYEQYF. The CDR3 DNA reads TGTGCCAGCAGCCCCCGGGGACTAGCGATCTACGAGCAGTACTTC. This chain joins TRBV7-2 and TRBJ2-7, with TRBD2 matching 10 bases. Trimming at V came to 5 bases and at J to 3 bases, leaving 7 bases not matched to a gene. Germline V CDR1 and CDR2: SGHTA, FQGNSA. The CDR3 loop spans 15 amino acids.

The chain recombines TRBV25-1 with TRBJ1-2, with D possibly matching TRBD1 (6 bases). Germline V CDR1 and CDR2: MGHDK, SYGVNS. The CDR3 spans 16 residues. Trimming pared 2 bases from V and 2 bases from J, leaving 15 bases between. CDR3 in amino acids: CASSETRGSKNYGYTF. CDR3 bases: TGTGCCAGCAGTGAAACAAGGGGGTCAAAAAACTATGGCTACACCTTC.

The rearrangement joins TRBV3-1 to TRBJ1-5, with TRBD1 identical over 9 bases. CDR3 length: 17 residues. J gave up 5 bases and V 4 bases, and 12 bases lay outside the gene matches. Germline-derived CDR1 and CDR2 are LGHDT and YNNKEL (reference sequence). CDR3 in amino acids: CASSLGFGTGSDQPQHF. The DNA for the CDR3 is TGTGCCAGCAGCCTTGGCTTCGGGACAGGGTCCGATCAGCCCCAGCATTTT.

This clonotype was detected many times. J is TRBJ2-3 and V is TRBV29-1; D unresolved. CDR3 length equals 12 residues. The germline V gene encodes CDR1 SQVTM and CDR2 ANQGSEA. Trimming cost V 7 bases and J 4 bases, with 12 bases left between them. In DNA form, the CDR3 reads TGCAGCGCATTGGACCCCGCAGATACGCAGTATTTT. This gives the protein CSALDPADTQYF.

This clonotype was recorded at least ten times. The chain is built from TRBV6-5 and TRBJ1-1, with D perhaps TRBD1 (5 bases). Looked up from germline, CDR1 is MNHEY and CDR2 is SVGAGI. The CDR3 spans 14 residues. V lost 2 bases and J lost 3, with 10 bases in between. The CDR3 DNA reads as TGTGCCAGCAGTTACAGGGAGGGGCACACTGAAGCTTTCTTT. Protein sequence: CASSYREGHTEAFF.

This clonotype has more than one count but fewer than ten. The CDR3 region has the DNA TGCGCCAGCAGCGTAAACAGGGGACACGAGCAGTACGTC. Encoded protein: CASSVNRGHEQYV. This chain links TRBV5-1 with TRBJ2-7, with 7 bases that match TRBD1. Germline values: CDR1 SGHRS, CDR2 YFSETQ. J gave up 5 bases and V 4 bases, and 6 bases lay outside the gene matches. CDR3 length: 13 residues.

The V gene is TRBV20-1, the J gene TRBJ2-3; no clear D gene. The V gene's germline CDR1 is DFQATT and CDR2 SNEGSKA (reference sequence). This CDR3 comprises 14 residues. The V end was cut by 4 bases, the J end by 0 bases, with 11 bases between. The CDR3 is CSATGRLSTDTQYF. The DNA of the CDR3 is TGCAGTGCTACCGGTCGGTTAAGCACAGATACGCAGTATTTT.